This TCR beta chain appears in the sequencing data of a study of blood T cell repertoires in COVID-19. TCRdb's table, derived via immunoSEQ multiplex PCR, lists solely in-frame clones and lacks some. The sample consists of about 160,000 clones, about four fifths of them appearing once. Material: peripheral blood. This clonotype was sampled from a woman aged 55-70 years with COVID-19, enrolled during active disease.

CDR3 region: CASSELRGTEAFF. The CDR3 DNA is TGTGCCAGCAGTGAGCTGCGGGGCACTGAAGCTTTCTTT. The rearrangement uses TRBV6-1 and TRBJ1-1, with D unresolved. The CDR3 extends over 13 amino acids. Between the trimmed V and J ends, which lost 3 bases and 4 bases, there was a span of 9 bases. Per the germline V gene, CDR1 is MNHNS and CDR2 is SASEGT.